A single sample gave rise to the 10 T cell receptor beta chains below, sequenced in a study of cytomegalovirus exposure and HLA in healthy donors. The PCR made use of 60 Vbeta and 13 Jbeta primers. Assay: immunoSEQ multiplex PCR; the TCRdb copy retains only in-frame clones and omits some. The sample yields 100,000 to 150,000 clones, less than 85% seen once. The sequencing input was PBMCs. The receptors originated from a man aged 50 to 60 in good health and CMV-seropositive.

The rearrangement links TRBV27 to TRBJ2-5, with TRBD2 matching 10 bases. The germline V gene encodes CDR1 MNHEY and CDR2 SMNVEV (reference sequence). The CDR3 covers 17 residues. Trimming cost V 2 bases and J 3 bases; bases outside gene matches: 9. DNA for the CDR3: TGTGCCAGCAGTTTAGGGGCTCCGCTAGCGGGGGAAGAGACCCAGTACTTC. It is translated as CASSLGAPLAGEETQYF.

The table lists this clone with a few counts. The J gene is TRBJ2-7, the V gene TRBV5-4, with 7 bases that match TRBD1. After removal of 3 bases from V and 7 bases from J, the junction contained 13 bases not matched to a gene. Germline V gene data show CDR1 as SGHNT and CDR2 as YYREEE (reference sequence). The CDR3 contains 15 residues. Written as DNA, the CDR3 is TGTGCCAGCAGCTCAACCCCAGGGGGACGGGTGGAGCAGTACTTC. As protein: CASSSTPGGRVEQYF.

J is TRBJ2-3 and V is TRBV7-9; 7 positions match TRBD2. The CDR3 runs to 15 residues. V was pared by 5 bases and J by 3 bases, with 8 bases of the junction left unmatched. Germline V gene sequence: CDR1 SEHNR, CDR2 FQNEAQ (reference sequence). The CDR3 DNA reads as TGTGCCAGCAGCCCCCGGCTAGCGGAAACAGATACGCAGTATTTT. Translating gives CASSPRLAETDTQYF.

The chain employs TRBV7-2 and TRBJ1-3; TRBD1 is a possible D gene (6 bases). Trimming took 5 bases from V and 0 from J, leaving 14 bases between them. CDR3 length: 16 amino acids. The germline CDR1 and CDR2 sequences are SGHTA and FQGNSA. The CDR3: CASSPPPGHSGNTIYF. CDR3 bases: TGTGCCAGCAGCCCTCCCCCGGGACACTCTGGAAACACCATATATTTT.

V is TRBV10-3 and J is TRBJ2-3, with 10 nucleotides matching TRBD2. This CDR3 is 17 amino acids long. CDR1 and CDR2 (germline): ENHRY, SYGVKD. The V gene end was trimmed by 7 bases and the J gene end by 0 bases; junction bases not matched to a gene: 10. The CDR3 sequence: CAINTGTSATSTDTQYF. In DNA, the CDR3 is TGTGCCATCAATACCGGGACTAGCGCTACTAGCACAGATACGCAGTATTTT.

This clone was seen just once. This sample includes further DNA sequences coding for the same CDR3. The genes are TRBV6-5 and TRBJ2-1; TRBD2 agrees at 8 bases. With 4 bases clipped from V and 4 bases from J, the junction kept 9 bases outside the gene matches. Germline assignment: CDR1 MNHEY and CDR2 SVGAGI. CDR3 length equals 16 residues. The CDR3 spells CASSSPGTSIYNEQFF. The DNA for the CDR3 is TGTGCCAGCAGTTCGCCCGGGACTAGTATATACAATGAGCAGTTCTTC.

The chain recombines TRBV4-1 with TRBJ1-4; the match to TRBD1 covers 8 bases. CDR1 and CDR2 (germline): MGHRA, YSYEKL. V trimming: 6 bases; J trimming: 8 bases; junction bases outside the gene matches: 8. The CDR3 extends over 14 amino acids. The CDR3 DNA follows: TGCGCCAGCAGAAACGACAGGGGAGGGGAAAAACTGTTTTTT. It is translated as CASRNDRGGEKLFF.

V and J are TRBV29-1 and TRBJ1-1, with TRBD1 matching 8 bases. V was clipped by 7 bases and J by 7 bases; unmatched bases: 17. The CDR3 has 15 residues. Per germline, CDR1 SQVTM and CDR2 ANQGSEA. DNA for the CDR3: TGCAGCGCGGGGATCGGGTCGGACAGGGATAGTGAAGCTTTCTTT. It specifies CSAGIGSDRDSEAFF.

The chain employs TRBV19 and TRBJ2-6; 7 bases fit TRBD1. Looked up from germline, CDR1 is LNHDA and CDR2 is SQIVND (reference sequence). V was clipped by 6 bases and J by 0 bases; unmatched bases: 5. The CDR3 runs 16 residues. CDR3 loop: CASRLSGGSGANVLTF. The CDR3 region has the DNA TGTGCCAGTAGACTATCAGGGGGCTCTGGGGCCAACGTCCTGACTTTC. Complete variable domain (other parts from reference TRBV19 and TRBJ2-6): DGGITQSPKYLFRKEGQNVTLSCEQNLNHDAMYWYRQDPGQGLRLIYYSQIVNDFQKGDIAEGYSVSREKKESFPLTVTSAQKNPTAFYLCASRLSGGSGANVLTFGAGSRLTVL.

V is TRBV11-3 and J is TRBJ2-5; 15 nucleotides align to TRBD2. The V gene end was trimmed by 2 bases and the J gene end by 11 bases; junction bases not matched to a gene: 21. The CDR3 has 20 amino acids. The germline gives CDR1 SGHNT, CDR2 YENEEA. The DNA of the CDR3 is TGTGCCAGCAGCTTACCCTATGGACTAGCGGGAGGGCTAAGGGGGAGCAAGCAGTACTTC. Translated, it gives CASSLPYGLAGGLRGSKQYF.